The 28 T cell receptor beta chains below all came from one sample that was sequenced in a study of blood T cell repertoires in COVID-19. The repertoire was sequenced with immunoSEQ multiplex PCR; TCRdb's copy has only in-frame clones and lacks some. The table records approximately 90,000 clones, 80% of them present only once. Source material: peripheral blood. The receptors were sampled from a woman older than 75 with acute or convalescent COVID-19.

The V and J genes are TRBV5-6 and TRBJ1-1; possible D gene TRBD1, 5 bases. V lost 4 bases and J lost 0, with 16 bases in between. This CDR3 comprises 16 residues. CDR1 is SGHDT and CDR2 is YYEEEE in the germline V gene. The CDR3 sequence is CASSRWGGQLNTEAFF. Written as DNA, the CDR3 is TGTGCCAGCAGCCGGTGGGGCGGCCAGTTGAACACTGAAGCTTTCTTT.

The chain combines TRBV6-2 or TRBV6-3 with TRBJ2-7; TRBD1 matches 7 bases. CDR1 and CDR2 (germline): MNHEY, SVGEGT. J lost 6 bases, V lost 0 bases, and 5 bases had no gene match. The CDR3 extends over 14 amino acids. This CDR3 reads CASSYSPRGREQYF. The CDR3 coding sequence is TGTGCCAGCAGTTACTCCCCGAGGGGGCGCGAGCAGTACTTC.

V is TRBV7-6 and J is TRBJ1-3, with TRBD1 as a possible D gene (5 bases). The V gene's germline CDR1 is SGHVS and CDR2 FNYEAQ. CDR3 length equals 17 residues. The germline V and J ends were trimmed by 1 base and 2 bases, with 15 bases remaining between them. The CDR3 DNA follows: TGTGCCAGCAGCTTAGTATTCCCGGGGGGGACTGGAAACACCATATATTTT. This codes for CASSLVFPGGTGNTIYF.

This clone was detected once. The gene calls are TRBV5-1 and TRBJ2-7, with 7 nucleotides matching TRBD1. The length of the CDR3 is 15 residues. Germline CDR1 SGHRS, CDR2 YFSETQ. After removal of 3 bases from V and 2 bases from J, the junction contained 8 bases not matched to a gene. The CDR3 bases are TGCGCCAGCAGCTCCCTCACAGGGGACCCCTACGAGCAGTACTTC. Amino acid sequence: CASSSLTGDPYEQYF. Based on the CDR3 plus reference TRBV5-1 and TRBJ2-7, the full variable domain is KAGVTQTPRYLIKTRGQQVTLSCSPISGHRSVSWYQQTPGQGLQFLFEYFSETQRNKGNFPGRFSGRQFSNSRSEMNVSTLELGDSALYLCASSSLTGDPYEQYFGPGTRLTVT.

This clone appeared a few times. V and J are TRBV9 and TRBJ1-1, with 7 bases matching TRBD1. CDR1 and CDR2 (germline): SGDLS, YYNGEE. J was trimmed by 0 bases and V by 2 bases; bases with no gene match: 7. The CDR3 has 16 residues. The CDR3 DNA reads as TGTGCCAGCAGCGTCGGGGCAGGGGGTGTGAACACTGAAGCTTTCTTT. Amino acid sequence: CASSVGAGGVNTEAFF.

The chain couples TRBV3-1 (or the pseudogene TRBV3-2) to TRBJ2-7, with D unclear. V lost 0 bases, J lost 0 bases, and 12 bases lay in between. This CDR3 contains 16 residues. The germline gives CDR1 LGHDT, CDR2 YNNKEL (reference sequence). As DNA, the CDR3 is TGTGCCAGCAGCCAAGAAGGTTTCCGGAGCTCCTACGAGCAGTACTTC. Translation gives CASSQEGFRSSYEQYF.

The genes are TRBV7-3 and TRBJ2-2, with 9 bases fitting TRBD1. The germline V gene encodes CDR1 SGHTA and CDR2 FQGTGA. With 5 bases clipped from V and 7 bases from J, the junction kept 14 bases outside the gene matches. There are 17 residues in the CDR3. CDR3 protein: CASSPSSAQGAGGELFF. CDR3 bases: TGTGCCAGCAGCCCTAGCTCCGCACAGGGGGCGGGCGGGGAGCTGTTTTTT. The entire variable domain, with the rest obtained from reference TRBV7-3 and TRBJ2-2, is as follows: GAGVSQTPSNKVTEKGKYVELRCDPISGHTALYWYRQSLGQGPEFLIYFQGTGAADDSGLPNDRFFAVRPEGSVSTLKIQRTERGDSAVYLCASSPSSAQGAGGELFFGEGSRLTVL.

The J gene is TRBJ1-6, the V gene TRBV12-5; no clear D gene. V was shortened by 5 bases and J by 10 bases, with 9 bases between the two germline ends. Germline CDR1 LGHNT, CDR2 FRNRAP. The CDR3 is 12 amino acids. The CDR3 DNA sequence: TGTGCTAGTGGTGTCGGTGCGTCACCCCTCCACTTT. This translates into CASGVGASPLHF.

This clone was recorded many times. This chain joins TRBV4-1 and TRBJ1-1; tentative D call: TRBD1 (5 bases). Germline V gives CDR1 MGHRA, CDR2 YSYEKL. V gave up 4 bases and J gave up 1 base, with 13 bases separating them. The CDR3 consists of 15 residues. The CDR3 loop reads CASSLYPGGNTEAFF. In nucleotides, the CDR3 is TGCGCCAGCAGCCTGTATCCCGGGGGGAACACTGAAGCTTTCTTT.

The rearrangement links TRBV2 to TRBJ2-7; no firm D call. The CDR3 has 14 residues. Per the germline V gene, CDR1 is SNHLY and CDR2 is FYNNEI. V lost 7 bases to trimming and J lost 1 base, with 14 bases between them. CDR3 nucleotides: TGTGCCAGCACCCTGTCTGCGGCGTCCTACGAGCAGTACTTC. Its protein is CASTLSAASYEQYF.

As concerns this clone: Other DNA sequences within the sample encode an identical CDR3. J is TRBJ2-5 and V is TRBV5-1; TRBD2 might be the D (5 bases). CDR3 size: 12 residues. With 0 bases removed from V and 5 bases from J, the gap between germline ends came to 5 bases. Germline V gene lookup returns CDR1 SGHRS and CDR2 YFSETQ. DNA for the CDR3: TGCGCCAGCAGCTTGGCGGGGGAGACCCAGTACTTC. Translated: CASSLAGETQYF.

The chain couples TRBV10-3 to TRBJ1-1; D perhaps matches TRBD1 (6 bases). CDR1 and CDR2 (germline): ENHRY, SYGVKD. CDR3 size: 12 residues. Trimming stripped 2 bases from V and 7 bases from J, with 8 bases between. The CDR3 region is CAISEDRHEAFF. CDR3 DNA sequence: TGTGCCATCAGTGAGGACAGGCATGAAGCTTTCTTT.

The chain links TRBV24-1 to TRBJ2-3; D call uncertain. CDR3 size: 15 residues. V lost 3 bases to trimming and J lost 0 bases, with 9 bases between them. The germline gives CDR1 KGHDR, CDR2 SFDVKD. CDR3 residues: CATSDPAASTDTQYF. The CDR3 DNA sequence: TGTGCCACCAGTGATCCCGCGGCCAGCACAGATACGCAGTATTTT.

The chain is built from TRBV2 and TRBJ1-6; 8 bases match TRBD1. Germline CDR1 and CDR2: SNHLY and FYNNEI. V shed 6 bases, J shed 7 bases, and the junction held 5 bases outside the gene matches. The CDR3 is made up of 14 amino acids. CDR3 residues: CASSGQGRNSPLHF. The CDR3 DNA reads TGTGCCAGCAGCGGACAGGGCCGAAATTCACCCCTCCACTTT.

This clone was seen a single time. The CDR3 loop reads CASSLNRGLSYGYTF. CDR3 nucleotides: TGTGCCAGCAGCTTAAACAGGGGGTTGAGCTATGGCTACACCTTC. The chain links TRBV7-9 to TRBJ1-2, with 8 positions matching TRBD1. Germline CDR1 is SEHNR and CDR2 is FQNEAQ (reference sequence). V dropped 2 bases and J dropped 4; count of bases not matched to a gene: 6. The CDR3 covers 15 residues. Combining the CDR3 with reference TRBV7-9 and TRBJ1-2 gives the whole variable domain DTGVSQNPRHKITKRGQNVTFRCDPISEHNRLYWYRQTLGQGPEFLTYFQNEAQLEKSRLLSDRFSAERPKGSFSTLEIQRTEQGDSAMYLCASSLNRGLSYGYTFGSGTRLTVV.

This clone showed up just a few times. The chain links TRBV21-1 to TRBJ2-1; the tabulated D call, TRBD2, remains unverified against the DNA. TRBV21-1 is deemed a pseudogene. The CDR3 sequence is 16 residues long. Here the CDR3 DNA reads TGTGCCAGCAGCAAAGGGGAGGGACCTGCCTACAATGAGCAGTTCTTC. It is translated as CASSKGEGPAYNEQFF.

This sequence joins TRBV16 and TRBJ1-5; no clear D gene. Germline V CDR1 and CDR2: KGHSY, FQNENV. V was shortened by 0 bases and J by 7 bases, with 10 bases between the two germline ends. The CDR3 has 14 residues. The CDR3 DNA reads as TGTGCCAGCAGCCAATCCTACAGTGGGCAGCCCCAGCATTTT. Residues: CASSQSYSGQPQHF.

The chain couples TRBV29-1 to TRBJ1-2; 7 bases line up with TRBD1. With V trimmed by 7 bases and J by 5 bases, 10 bases remained unmatched. The length of the CDR3 is 13 residues. The germline V gene encodes CDR1 SQVTM and CDR2 ANQGSEA. The CDR3 is CSARTGSRYGYTF. In nucleotides, the CDR3 is TGCAGCGCCCGGACAGGCTCTAGATATGGCTACACCTTC.

The chain recombines TRBV28 with TRBJ2-7, with 12 bases matching TRBD1. The germline V gene has CDR1 MDHEN and CDR2 SYDVKM. This CDR3 comprises 15 residues. Unmatched junction bases numbered 6, after V lost 4 bases and J lost 5 bases. CDR3 residues: CASSSPGTGGHEQYF. CDR3 DNA: TGTGCCAGCAGTTCTCCCGGGACAGGGGGCCACGAGCAGTACTTC.

The CDR3 loop is CASTADGWGQNIQYF. CDR3 DNA sequence: TGTGCCAGCACCGCCGATGGCTGGGGCCAAAACATTCAGTACTTC. The V and J genes are TRBV6-5 and TRBJ2-4; D possibly corresponds to TRBD1 (5 bases). Germline-derived CDR1 and CDR2 are MNHEY and SVGAGI. This CDR3 comprises 15 residues. V dropped 7 bases and J dropped 5 bases, with 18 bases sitting between them.

The chain recombines TRBV11-2 with TRBJ2-2; 7 bases are shared with TRBD1. Trimming cost V 5 bases and J 1 base; bases outside gene matches: 4. Germline CDR1 and CDR2: SGHAT and FQNNGV. The CDR3 spans 15 residues. CDR3 coding DNA: TGTGCCAGCAGCAGGGGGCTAGGGAACACCGGGGAGCTGTTTTTT. Encoded protein: CASSRGLGNTGELFF.

V gene TRBV3-1 (or the pseudogene TRBV3-2) combines with J gene TRBJ2-5; D gene ambiguous. V dropped 5 bases and J dropped 0 bases, with 4 bases sitting between them. This CDR3 region has 12 residues. The germline gives CDR1 LGHDT, CDR2 YNNKEL (reference sequence). CDR3 in DNA: TGTGCCAGCAGCTCAGACCAAGAGACCCAGTACTTC. Its protein product is CASSSDQETQYF.

V is TRBV2 and J is TRBJ1-1; 8 positions match TRBD1. The germline gives CDR1 SNHLY, CDR2 FYNNEI. The J segment lost 1 base and the V segment lost 2 bases, leaving 3 bases of the junction unmatched. This CDR3 is 15 amino acids long. The CDR3 DNA follows: TGTGCCAGCAGTGAATTAGGACAGGGGAACACTGAAGCTTTCTTT. Protein product: CASSELGQGNTEAFF.

V gene TRBV25-1 combines with J gene TRBJ1-4, with 7 nucleotides matching TRBD1. Looked up from germline, CDR1 is MGHDK and CDR2 is SYGVNS. V shed 5 bases and J 4 bases; nucleotides not matched to a gene: 7. The CDR3 runs 15 residues. DNA for the CDR3: TGTGCCAGCAGTCCGGGACAGCCTAGTAATGAAAAACTGTTTTTT. Its translation is CASSPGQPSNEKLFF.

The J gene is TRBJ2-2, the V gene TRBV29-1; D possibly corresponds to TRBD1 (6 bases). The CDR3 loop spans 15 amino acids. The V end was cut by 2 bases, the J end by 0 bases, with 10 bases between. Germline V gives CDR1 SQVTM, CDR2 ANQGSEA. The CDR3 loop is CSVEPGGTNTGELFF. CDR3 nucleotides: TGCAGCGTTGAACCTGGGGGCACGAACACCGGGGAGCTGTTTTTT.

This clone has only a few counts. V is TRBV18 and J is TRBJ2-1; 9 bases map to TRBD1. The CDR3 runs to 15 residues. Germline V gene sequence: CDR1 KGHSH, CDR2 LQKENI. The V gene end was trimmed by 5 bases and the J gene end by 7 bases; junction bases not matched to a gene: 9. The CDR3 protein is CASSTTGGVGNEQFF. The CDR3 DNA reads as TGTGCCAGCTCAACAACAGGGGGCGTGGGGAATGAGCAGTTCTTC.

This clone appeared a few times. This sequence joins TRBV19 and TRBJ1-2; D uncertain. V shed 1 base and J shed 1 base, with 7 bases lying between them. Looked up from germline, CDR1 is LNHDA and CDR2 is SQIVND (reference sequence). CDR3 size: 14 residues. The CDR3 sequence: CASSIGSHNYGYTF. The CDR3 DNA sequence: TGTGCCAGTAGTATAGGCAGTCATAACTATGGCTACACCTTC.

The V and J genes are TRBV7-8 and TRBJ2-4, with 11 nucleotides matching TRBD2. Germline V CDR1 and CDR2: SGHVS, FQNEAQ. The CDR3 extends over 17 amino acids. J lost 1 base, V lost 2 bases, and 4 bases had no gene match. The CDR3 region is CASSLPPSGGAKNIQYF. In nucleotides, the CDR3 is TGTGCCAGCAGCTTACCCCCTAGCGGGGGGGCCAAAAACATTCAGTACTTC.